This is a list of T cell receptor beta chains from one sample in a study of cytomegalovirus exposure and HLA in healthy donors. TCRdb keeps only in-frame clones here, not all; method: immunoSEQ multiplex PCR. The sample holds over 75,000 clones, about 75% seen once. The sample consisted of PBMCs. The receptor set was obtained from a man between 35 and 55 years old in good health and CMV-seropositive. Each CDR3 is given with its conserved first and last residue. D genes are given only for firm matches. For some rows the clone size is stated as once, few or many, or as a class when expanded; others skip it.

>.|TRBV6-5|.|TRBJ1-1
CASSETPWDTEAFF
TGTGCCAGCAGTGAGACACCCTGGGACACTGAAGCTTTCTTT
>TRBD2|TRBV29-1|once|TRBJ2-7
CSVEGGGQGRRGQYF
TGCAGCGTTGAAGGGGGGGGTCAGGGACGCCGCGGGCAGTACTTC
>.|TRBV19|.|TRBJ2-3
CASSRTNGGKEYF
TGTGCCAGTAGTCGTACTAATGGGGGGAAGGAGTATTTT
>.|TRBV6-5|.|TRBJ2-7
CASSYLLQGTRGEQYF
TGTGCCAGCAGTTACTTACTACAGGGTACCCGAGGGGAGCAGTACTTC
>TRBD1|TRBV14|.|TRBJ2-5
CASSQGQGLWETQYF
TGTGCCAGCAGCCAAGGACAGGGGCTATGGGAGACCCAGTACTTC
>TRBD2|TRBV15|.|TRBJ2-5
CATSRDTAGGHETQYF
TGTGCCACCAGCAGAGATACGGCGGGAGGTCATGAGACCCAGTACTTC
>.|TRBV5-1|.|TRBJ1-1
CASSLALQGDNTEAFF
TGCGCCAGCAGCTTGGCCTTACAAGGGGATAACACTGAAGCTTTCTTT
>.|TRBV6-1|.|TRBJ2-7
CASSERQVLWEQYF
TGTGCCAGCAGTGAACGACAGGTCCTCTGGGAGCAGTACTTC
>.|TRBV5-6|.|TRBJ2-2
CASSFIRITGELFF
TGTGCCAGCAGCTTCATCAGAATCACCGGGGAGCTGTTTTTT
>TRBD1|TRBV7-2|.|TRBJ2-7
CASARTGPYEQYF
TGTGCCAGCGCACGGACAGGGCCCTACGAGCAGTACTTC
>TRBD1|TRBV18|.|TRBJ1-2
CASSPPGQALYGYTF
TGTGCCAGCTCACCACCGGGACAGGCCCTATATGGCTACACCTTC
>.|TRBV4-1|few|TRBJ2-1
CASSQGPPTRDEQFF
TGCGCCAGCAGCCAAGGCCCCCCTACCAGGGATGAGCAGTTCTTC
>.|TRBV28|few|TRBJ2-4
CASSYWTDQTIQYF
TGTGCCAGCAGTTACTGGACAGACCAAACCATTCAGTACTTC
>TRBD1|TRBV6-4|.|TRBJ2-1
CASSPDRANEQFF
TGTGCCAGCAGTCCGGACAGGGCCAATGAGCAGTTCTTC
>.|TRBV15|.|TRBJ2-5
CATSRDVGGQETQYF
TGTGCCACCAGCAGAGATGTAGGGGGCCAAGAGACCCAGTACTTC
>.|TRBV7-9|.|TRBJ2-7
CATSAALYEQYF
TGTGCCACTTCAGCGGCACTCTACGAGCAGTACTTC
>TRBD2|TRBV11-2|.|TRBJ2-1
CASSPIAGEYNEQFF
TGTGCCAGCAGCCCAATAGCGGGGGAGTACAATGAGCAGTTCTTC
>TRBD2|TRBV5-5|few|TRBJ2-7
CASSFRAGGAYEQYF
TGTGCCAGCAGCTTCCGAGCGGGAGGCGCTTACGAGCAGTACTTC
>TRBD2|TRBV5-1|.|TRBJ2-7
CASSLSGRSYEQYF
TGCGCCAGCAGCTTGAGCGGGAGGTCTTACGAGCAGTACTTC
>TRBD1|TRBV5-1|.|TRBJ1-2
CASSAGQGAINGYTF
TGCGCCAGCAGCGCGGGACAGGGGGCCATTAATGGCTACACCTTC
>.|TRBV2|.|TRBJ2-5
CASSASLQGGATQYF
TGTGCCAGCAGCGCGTCCTTACAGGGCGGAGCGACCCAGTACTTC
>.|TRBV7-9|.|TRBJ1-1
CASSPRGGSLNTEAFF
TGTGCCAGCAGCCCGCGCGGGGGTTCTCTGAACACTGAAGCTTTCTTT
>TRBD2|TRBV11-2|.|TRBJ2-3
CASSTGLAGALQYF
TGTGCCAGCAGCACGGGACTAGCGGGGGCCCTGCAGTATTTT